Below, 3 T cell receptor beta chains from the same sample are listed, as sequenced in a study of siplizumab effects on memory and regulatory T cells. Using immunoSEQ multiplex PCR, the repertoire was profiled, and TCRdb retains in-frame clones only, with some absent. The sample carries more than 95,000 clones, over 85% recorded once. The sequencing input was Tregs sorted from blood. These receptors all stem from a human donor in good health.

The chain employs TRBV5-6 and TRBJ2-1; the match to TRBD2 covers 8 bases. Germline V CDR1 and CDR2: SGHDT, YYEEEE. This CDR3 comprises 15 residues. Trimming removed 0 bases from V and 4 bases from J; junction bases left unmatched: 3. The CDR3 region is CASSLGGGRYNEQFF. CDR3 in DNA: TGTGCCAGCAGCTTGGGTGGCGGGAGGTACAATGAGCAGTTCTTC.

The chain links TRBV11-2 to TRBJ2-5; D is uncertain. The CDR3 has 12 amino acids. Germline V lookup: CDR1 SGHAT, CDR2 FQNNGV. Trimming removed 4 bases at V and 1 base at J, with 4 bases between. CDR3 DNA: TGTGCCAGCAGCTATATCCAAGAGACCCAGTACTTC. It encodes CASSYIQETQYF.

V usage is TRBV2 and J usage is TRBJ2-7; TRBD2 aligns across 7 bases. The CDR3 is 12 amino acids. V trimming: 8 bases; J trimming: 2 bases; junction bases outside the gene matches: 3. Germline V CDR1 and CDR2: SNHLY, FYNNEI. DNA for the CDR3: TGTGCCAGCCGGGAGGACCCCTACGAGCAGTACTTC. Residues: CASREDPYEQYF.